A single T cell receptor (beta chain) is shown here with its context. This specimen belongs to a study of control samples from healthy donors and cancer patients. Method: immunoSEQ multiplex PCR; TCRdb's copy keeps in-frame clones and lacks some. This repertoire shows roughly 34,000 clones, approximately 86% found once; its top ten account for 1.5% to 2%. The length of the CDR3 is 16 residues. V was pared by 1 base and J by 2 bases, with 14 bases between. Germline CDR1 reads SGHNT; CDR2 reads YYREEE (reference sequence). The V and J genes are TRBV5-4 and TRBJ2-3; no definite D call. Sequenced material: PBMCs. The receptor's source is a woman in her thirties or forties with lung cancer. CDR3 protein: CASSLYQSGNTDTQYF. CDR3 in DNA: TGTGCCAGCAGCTTGTACCAGTCGGGTAACACAGATACGCAGTATTTT.